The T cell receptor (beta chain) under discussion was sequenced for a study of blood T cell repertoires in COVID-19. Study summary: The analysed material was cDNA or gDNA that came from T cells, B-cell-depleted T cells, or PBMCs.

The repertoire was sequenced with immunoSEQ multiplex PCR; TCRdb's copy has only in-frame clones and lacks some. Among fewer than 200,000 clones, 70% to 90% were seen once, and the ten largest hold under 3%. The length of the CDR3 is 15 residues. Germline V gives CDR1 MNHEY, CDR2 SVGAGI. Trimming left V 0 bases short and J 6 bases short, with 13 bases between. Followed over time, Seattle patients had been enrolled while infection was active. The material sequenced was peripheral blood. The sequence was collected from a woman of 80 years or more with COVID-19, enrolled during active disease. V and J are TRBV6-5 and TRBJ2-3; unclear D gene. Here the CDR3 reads CASSYSEFTLDTQYF. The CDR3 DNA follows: TGTGCCAGCAGTTACTCAGAATTCACTTTGGATACGCAGTATTTT.